The 30 T cell receptor beta chains below were found in one sample sequenced in a study of T cells after yellow fever vaccination. Using its own MiXCR run on the 5' RACE reads, TCRdb lists one record per CDR3 protein. The table has a few hundred thousand distinct CDR3 sequences, approximately 16% seen once. Sample: PBMCs, taken 5 days after the first yellow fever vaccination. These receptors all come from a man aged 18 to 30 who received the YFV17D yellow fever vaccine.

This clonotype was recorded a few times. The rearrangement links TRBV4-1 to TRBJ2-3; 12 bases map to TRBD2. V shed 4 bases, J shed 3 bases, and the junction held 11 bases outside the gene matches. Germline loops: CDR1 MGHRA, CDR2 YSYEKL. The CDR3 runs to 18 residues. CDR3 DNA sequence: TGCGCCAGCAGCCCACCACCACTAGCGGGGGGTAGTACAGATACGCAGTATTTT. Its translation is CASSPPPLAGGSTDTQYF.

The sample holds a few counts of this clonotype. This chain uses TRBV7-2 with TRBJ1-5; D is undetermined. Trimming left V 2 bases short and J 3 bases short, with 14 bases between. The germline gives CDR1 SGHTA, CDR2 FQGNSA. The CDR3 is 16 residues long. CDR3 residues: CASSLREPVTNQPQHF. CDR3 DNA: TGTGCCAGCAGCTTACGGGAACCGGTTACCAATCAGCCCCAGCATTTT.

This clonotype was recorded a few times. The chain has TRBV29-1 and TRBJ1-4; TRBD1 matches at 8 bases. J lost 8 bases, V lost 7 bases, and 6 bases had no gene match. The V gene's germline CDR1 is SQVTM and CDR2 ANQGSEA. The CDR3 runs to 12 residues. This CDR3 reads CSATGAGEKLFF. Here the CDR3 DNA reads TGCAGCGCGACAGGGGCAGGGGAAAAACTGTTTTTT.

This chain connects TRBV20-1 to TRBJ2-1, with 15 nucleotides matching TRBD2. The CDR3 loop spans 17 amino acids. The V and J ends lost 0 bases and 5 bases, in that order; junction bases with no gene match: 5. Germline V lookup: CDR1 DFQATT, CDR2 SNEGSKA (reference sequence). The CDR3 loop is CSARDGLAGGWDNEQFF. The DNA of the CDR3 is TGCAGTGCTAGAGATGGACTAGCGGGGGGGTGGGACAATGAGCAGTTCTTC.

The rearrangement links TRBV7-9 to TRBJ1-1, with TRBD1 matching over 9 bases. Germline V gene data show CDR1 as SEHNR and CDR2 as FQNEAQ (reference sequence). V lost 11 bases to trimming and J lost 4 bases; unmatched junction nucleotides: 14. The length of the CDR3 is 15 residues. The CDR3 DNA reads as TGTGCCGTAATCCCGGGACAGGGAGGAAGCACTGAAGCTTTCTTT. Protein product: CAVIPGQGGSTEAFF.

There are a few counts of this clonotype. The rearrangement links TRBV11-3 to TRBJ1-1; the D gene is possibly TRBD1 (5 bases). Trimming cost V 0 bases and J 12 bases, with 14 bases left between them. CDR3 length: 13 amino acids. CDR1 SGHNT and CDR2 YENEEA come from the germline V gene. The CDR3 nucleotides read TGTGCCAGCAGCTTAGAGCAGGGAAGGGAATCTTTCTTT. The encoded protein is CASSLEQGRESFF.

This clonotype appeared a few times. The V and J genes are TRBV29-1 and TRBJ2-2; perhaps TRBD1 as D (6 bases). Germline values: CDR1 SQVTM, CDR2 ANQGSEA. Trimming stripped 6 bases from V and 4 bases from J, with 12 bases between. The CDR3 is made up of 13 amino acids. CDR3 sequence (DNA): TGCAGCGTCCTTGACAGGTCCACCGGGGAGCTGTTTTTT. Its protein product is CSVLDRSTGELFF.

The chain couples TRBV20-1 to TRBJ2-1; 8 bases are shared with TRBD2. CDR3 length: 13 amino acids. CDR1 is DFQATT, CDR2 SNEGSKA, per germline (reference sequence). J lost 6 bases, V lost 8 bases, and 9 bases had no gene match. CDR3 bases: TGCAGTTCTCCCCGGGGGGGCCTCAATGAGCAGTTCTTC. Encoded protein: CSSPRGGLNEQFF.

In regard to this clonotype: Sequence at one end of the junction differs from germline and may be a read error. The chain combines TRBV7-3 with TRBJ2-1; 10 nucleotides match TRBD2. The germline V gene encodes CDR1 SGHTA and CDR2 FQGTGA. This CDR3 comprises 18 residues. The chain's CDR3 is CARRSSSGGASIYNEQFF. CDR3 DNA sequence: TGTGCCCGCAGGTCTTCCAGCGGGGGGGCCAGTATATACAATGAGCAGTTCTTC.

J is TRBJ2-5 and V is TRBV5-1; D unresolved. The CDR3 has 12 amino acids. The germline V gene encodes CDR1 SGHRS and CDR2 YFSETQ. V was pared by 4 bases and J by 2 bases, with 6 bases between. This CDR3 reads CASSTAQETQYF. In DNA, the CDR3 is TGCGCCAGCAGCACGGCTCAAGAGACCCAGTACTTC.

This chain connects TRBV12-3 or TRBV12-4 to TRBJ1-6; the match to TRBD1 covers 9 bases. Trimming cost V 5 bases and J 9 bases; bases outside gene matches: 8. The CDR3 totals 15 residues. The CDR3 DNA reads as TGTGCCAGCAGTCTACGGCGGGACAGGGTTTCACCCCTCCACTTT. The encoded protein is CASSLRRDRVSPLHF.

This clonotype was detected many times. V gene TRBV12-3 or TRBV12-4 combines with J gene TRBJ1-3; D call uncertain. This CDR3 region has 14 residues. V lost 3 bases and J 0 bases, leaving 6 bases between the germline ends. The CDR3 bases are TGTGCCAGCAGTTTGGTGAACTCTGGAAACACCATATATTTT. Translated, it gives CASSLVNSGNTIYF.

This clonotype was picked up a small number of times. The chain combines TRBV29-1 with TRBJ1-2; D not resolved. Trimming cost V 5 bases and J 2 bases, with 18 bases left between them. Germline values: CDR1 SQVTM, CDR2 ANQGSEA. This CDR3 is built from 15 residues. CDR3 nucleotide sequence: TGCAGCGTTATGGCCAGCCAAGACGCCAACTATGGCTACACCTTC. Protein: CSVMASQDANYGYTF.

This chain links TRBV2 with TRBJ2-5, with 13 bases matching TRBD2. Trimming removed 5 bases from V and 7 bases from J; junction bases left unmatched: 1. This CDR3 region has 13 residues. Germline V gene data show CDR1 as SNHLY and CDR2 as FYNNEI. The CDR3 is CASSRTSGGTQYF. In nucleotides, the CDR3 is TGTGCCAGCAGTCGGACTAGCGGGGGGACCCAGTACTTC.

This clonotype was seen a few times. The chain recombines TRBV4-1 with TRBJ2-1; TRBD2 might be the D (5 bases). Trimming took 3 bases from V and 0 from J, leaving 12 bases between them. From germline, CDR1 is MGHRA and CDR2 YSYEKL. The CDR3 is 16 amino acids. This CDR3 is CASSQRESSSYNEQFF. For the CDR3, the DNA is TGCGCCAGCAGCCAGAGGGAGTCCAGCTCCTACAATGAGCAGTTCTTC.

CDR3 loop: CSATPETYNEQFF. The CDR3 region has the DNA TGCAGTGCAACTCCGGAGACTTACAATGAGCAGTTCTTC. V usage is TRBV20-1 and J usage is TRBJ2-1, with unresolved D. In germline, CDR1 is DFQATT, CDR2 SNEGSKA (reference sequence). Trimming shortened V by 6 bases and J by 4 bases, and 13 bases separated the two germline ends. The CDR3 runs 13 residues.

The chain uses TRBV18 and TRBJ2-3; 7 nucleotides agree with TRBD2. With 7 bases clipped from V and 4 bases from J, the junction kept 14 bases outside the gene matches. The V gene's germline CDR1 is KGHSH and CDR2 LQKENI. This CDR3 spans 16 amino acids. The CDR3 is CASFPRQSSGSDTQYF. CDR3 DNA: TGTGCCAGCTTTCCAAGGCAGTCTAGCGGTTCAGATACGCAGTATTTT.

The J gene is TRBJ2-5, the V gene TRBV11-2; possibly TRBD2 for D (5 bases). Trimming cost V 4 bases and J 4 bases, with 13 bases left between them. Germline loops: CDR1 SGHAT, CDR2 FQNNGV. The CDR3 covers 14 residues. Written as DNA, the CDR3 is TGTGCCAGCAGCTCAACAACTAGAGGAGAGACCCAGTACTTC. Its protein is CASSSTTRGETQYF.

This clonotype was detected only once. The rearrangement links TRBV10-3 to TRBJ2-3; 10 bases map to TRBD1. The CDR3 is made up of 11 amino acids. Germline CDR1 ENHRY, CDR2 SYGVKD. V shed 6 bases and J 11 bases; nucleotides not matched to a gene: 2. The CDR3 reads CAIRGQGEQYF. The CDR3 DNA sequence: TGTGCCATCAGAGGACAGGGGGAGCAGTATTTT.

This clonotype has more than one count but fewer than ten. The rearrangement uses TRBV20-1 and TRBJ1-1; 8 bases map to TRBD1. The germline V gene encodes CDR1 DFQATT and CDR2 SNEGSKA (reference sequence). The J segment lost 4 bases and the V segment lost 4 bases, leaving 2 bases of the junction unmatched. The CDR3 runs 12 residues. As DNA, the CDR3 is TGCAGTGCTAATACAGGGGGCACTGAAGCTTTCTTT. This encodes CSANTGGTEAFF.

The rearrangement links TRBV19 to TRBJ2-3; tentative D call: TRBD1 (5 bases). The CDR3 length is 14 residues. Germline loops: CDR1 LNHDA, CDR2 SQIVND (reference sequence). The V end was cut by 4 bases, the J end by 0 bases, with 8 bases between. In nucleotides, the CDR3 is TGTGCCAGTAGTACCAGGGAAAGCACAGATACGCAGTATTTT. Amino acids: CASSTRESTDTQYF.

This clonotype has more than one count but fewer than ten. J is TRBJ2-1 and V is TRBV20-1; 7 bases match TRBD2. The CDR3 spans 15 residues. CDR1 and CDR2 (germline): DFQATT, SNEGSKA (reference sequence). With 6 bases clipped from V and 4 bases from J, the junction kept 12 bases outside the gene matches. The CDR3 region is CSATTPRGVYNEQFF. The CDR3 DNA is TGCAGTGCAACCACGCCCCGGGGGGTTTACAATGAGCAGTTCTTC.

The rearrangement joins TRBV7-2 to TRBJ2-3; no clear D. From germline, CDR1 is SGHTA and CDR2 FQGNSA. Trimming stripped 7 bases from V and 1 base from J, with 15 bases between. This CDR3 has 15 residues. The chain's CDR3 is CASTYLGAGTDTQYF. Here the CDR3 DNA reads TGTGCCAGCACCTACCTGGGCGCAGGCACAGATACGCAGTATTTT.

The chain couples TRBV20-1 to TRBJ1-2, with TRBD1 identical over 10 bases. Germline values: CDR1 DFQATT, CDR2 SNEGSKA (reference sequence). The CDR3 spans 14 residues. The junction had 3 bases not matched to a gene; V was cut back by 3 bases and J by 2 bases. The CDR3 DNA reads TGCAGTGCTAGGGAGACAGGGGGCAACTATGGCTACACCTTC. Protein product: CSARETGGNYGYTF.

This chain uses TRBV7-2 with TRBJ1-1; TRBD1 aligns across 8 bases. The CDR3 is 14 amino acids. From germline, CDR1 is SGHTA and CDR2 FQGNSA. With 2 bases clipped from V and 6 bases from J, the junction kept 5 bases outside the gene matches. The CDR3: CASSLRTQGAEAFF. CDR3 DNA sequence: TGTGCCAGCAGCTTACGGACACAGGGGGCTGAAGCTTTCTTT.

This chain links TRBV5-4 with TRBJ1-3; tentative D call: TRBD1 (5 bases). Per the germline V gene, CDR1 is SGHNT and CDR2 is YYREEE (reference sequence). The CDR3 extends over 15 amino acids. V was clipped by 4 bases and J by 0 bases, with 11 bases between them. As DNA, the CDR3 is TGTGCCAGCAGCACCAAGCAGGGCTCTGGAAACACCATATATTTT. Its protein product is CASSTKQGSGNTIYF.

The rearrangement uses TRBV5-1 and TRBJ2-7; 9 bases line up with TRBD2. Germline CDR1 is SGHRS and CDR2 is YFSETQ. V was clipped by 1 base and J by 7 bases; unmatched bases: 6. The CDR3 contains 14 residues. The chain's CDR3 is CASSLSSGGGEQYF. CDR3 DNA: TGCGCCAGCAGCTTGAGTAGCGGGGGTGGAGAGCAGTACTTC.

This clonotype was counted ten times or more. The rearrangement uses TRBV3-1 and TRBJ2-1; 8 bases fit TRBD2. Germline V lookup: CDR1 LGHDT, CDR2 YNNKEL (reference sequence). J was trimmed by 3 bases and V by 0 bases; bases with no gene match: 13. This CDR3 is 19 amino acids long. The CDR3 bases are TGTGCCAGCAGCCAAGATATCAGGGAGACTAGCGAGTTCTACAATGAGCAGTTCTTC. It encodes CASSQDIRETSEFYNEQFF.

The V gene is TRBV18, the J gene TRBJ2-5; 8 bases are a match to TRBD2. The trim removed 3 bases at V and 2 bases at J, leaving 2 bases unmatched. CDR3 length: 14 amino acids. From germline, CDR1 is KGHSH and CDR2 LQKENI. The CDR3 here is CASSPRLAQETQYF. In nucleotides, the CDR3 is TGTGCCAGCTCACCTAGACTAGCGCAAGAGACCCAGTACTTC.

This clonotype was seen a few times. The rearrangement uses TRBV7-2 and TRBJ2-7; D unresolved. CDR1 and CDR2 from the germline V gene are SGHTA and FQGNSA. The V gene lost 2 bases and the J gene lost 6 bases, with 14 bases spanning the gap. The CDR3 runs 14 residues. In DNA, the CDR3 is TGTGCCAGCAGCTTAAATACGTTTACAGTCGAGCAGTACTTC. This encodes CASSLNTFTVEQYF.